At least ten counts were recorded for the clone carrying this T cell receptor beta chain. No antigen is known for it. The ends were cut back, 5 bases at V and 8 bases at J, with 13 bases in the middle. Per the germline V gene, CDR1 is SGHRS and CDR2 is YFSETQ. CDR3 length: 12 residues. This specimen comes from a study of CD8 T cells in ankylosing spondylitis. Study results and caveats: From matched ankylosing spondylitis synovial fluid, disease-linked clones were reportedly recovered at significantly enriched levels. Earlier work had already found some motif variants in reactive arthritis synovial fluid and blood. With a CD8+ phenotype, disease-linked clones were relatively rare in peripheral blood.

It was by quantitative 5'-RACE with molecular barcodes that TCR beta libraries were made. MiXCR was run by TCRdb on the 5' RACE reads, yielding one entry per CDR3 protein. This sample has 250,000 to 400,000 distinct CDR3 sequences; around a tenth occur once, and the top ten carry around 10%. The chain employs TRBV5-1 and TRBJ1-2; D perhaps matches TRBD1 (5 bases). Sequencing was performed on blood, either unsorted or a sorted T cell fraction (not recorded which). The receptor comes from a female donor with ankylosing spondylitis or in good health (not recorded which). The CDR3 loop reads CASSRQGRGYTF. The CDR3 DNA reads as TGCGCCAGCAGTCGTCAGGGTCGGGGCTACACCTTC.